Listed below are T cell receptor beta chains from one sample, sequenced in a study of shared clonotypes between healthy human individuals. Method: immunoSEQ multiplex PCR; TCRdb's copy keeps in-frame clones and lacks some. This table holds some 980,000 clones, 76% found once. Sequencing was carried out using memory CD4+ T cells sorted from blood. The receptors shown here come from a man between 18 and 35 years old in good health. CDR3s include the opening cysteine and the closing phenylalanine or tryptophan. The D gene is left open where the match is weak. The size field is filled for only some rows; it gives once, few, many or a size class.

v_call	clone_size	d_call	j_call	cdr3_nt	cdr3_aa
TRBV7-9	-	-	TRBJ2-5	TGTGCCACCTCCAGGACCCAAGAGACCCAGTACTTC	CATSRTQETQYF
TRBV7-2	-	TRBD2	TRBJ2-1	TGTGCCAGCAGCCTGACTAGCGTCGATGAGCAGTTCTTC	CASSLTSVDEQFF
TRBV18	-	-	TRBJ2-7	TGTGCCAGCTCCCAAGGACAGACCTACGAGCAGTACTTC	CASSQGQTYEQYF
TRBV20-1	-	-	TRBJ1-2	TGCAGTGCTGAGAGGGGAATTGGCTACACCTTC	CSAERGIGYTF
TRBV28	-	-	TRBJ2-5	TGTGCCAGCAATTCCGCAGGGTTAGGAGAGACCCAGTACTTC	CASNSAGLGETQYF
TRBV19	-	TRBD1	TRBJ1-5	TGTGCCAGTAGTATTGCCGGGACAGATTCCGGTAGCAATCAGCCCCAGCATTTT	CASSIAGTDSGSNQPQHF
TRBV27	-	-	TRBJ1-1	TGTGCCAGCAGTTTGACACCGATGAACACTGAAGCTTTCTTT	CASSLTPMNTEAFF
TRBV5-5	-	-	TRBJ1-3	TGTGCCAGCAGCTTGGATTCAGGGGCTGGAAACACCATATATTTT	CASSLDSGAGNTIYF
TRBV6-6	-	TRBD1	TRBJ2-1	TGTGCCAGCAGCCACCCGGGACAGGGGATCAATGAGCAGTTCTTC	CASSHPGQGINEQFF
TRBV19	-	-	TRBJ1-2	TGTGCCAGTAGTATGAGGAGCCATGGCTACACCTTC	CASSMRSHGYTF
TRBV5-6	-	-	TRBJ2-3	TGTGCCAGCAGTGCGGGGTTTAGCACAGATACGCAGTATTTT	CASSAGFSTDTQYF
TRBV6-6	-	-	TRBJ1-2	TGTGCCAGCAGTTTGTGGGGACACTACACCTTC	CASSLWGHYTF
TRBV7-2	-	TRBD1	TRBJ1-5	TGTGCCAGCAGCCCGGGGAGAGGGGGCACTCAGCCCCAGCATTTT	CASSPGRGGTQPQHF
TRBV2	-	-	TRBJ2-2	TGTGCCAGCAGTGTACGGGACACCGGGGAGCTGTTTTTT	CASSVRDTGELFF
TRBV21-1	-	-	TRBJ2-7	TGTGCCAGCAGCAAAAATCCTGGGCTAGCGGGGCGGACCCAATCTTACGAGCAGTACTTC	CASSKNPGLAGRTQSYEQYF
TRBV7-2	once	-	TRBJ1-1	TGTGCCAGCATCCAAGGGGGAATGAACACTGAAGCTTTCTTT	CASIQGGMNTEAFF
TRBV11-3	once	-	TRBJ2-3	TGTGCCAGCAGCTTAGGTGCAGATACGCAGTATTTT	CASSLGADTQYF
TRBV5-1	-	-	TRBJ2-5	TGCGCCAGCAGCTTGGGGTGGCGAACCACCCAAGAGACCCAGTACTTC	CASSLGWRTTQETQYF
TRBV7-9	-	-	TRBJ2-5	TGTGCCAGCAGCATATCCGGACAGTCCCAAGAGACCCAGTACTTC	CASSISGQSQETQYF
TRBV5-8	-	-	TRBJ2-1	TGTGCCAGCAGCTCGTTCTACAATGAGCAGTTCTTC	CASSSFYNEQFF
TRBV5-4	-	-	TRBJ1-4	TGTGCCAGCAGCTTGAGACAGACTAATGAAAAACTGTTTTTT	CASSLRQTNEKLFF
TRBV29-1	-	TRBD2	TRBJ2-3	TGCAGCGTCTCTGGACTAGCGGGGGGCCCAGATACGCAGTATTTT	CSVSGLAGGPDTQYF
TRBV9	few	-	TRBJ1-2	TGTGCCAGCAGCGACGGCACTCATGGCTACACCTTC	CASSDGTHGYTF
TRBV5-1	-	-	TRBJ2-5	TGCGCCAGCAGCTTGTTTTTGGGCGGACAGAACCAAGAGACCCAGTACTTC	CASSLFLGGQNQETQYF
TRBV5-1	once	-	TRBJ1-4	TGCGCCAGCAGCGTGGGTGAAAAACTGTTTTTT	CASSVGEKLFF
TRBV5-4	-	-	TRBJ1-2	TGTGCCAGCAGCCCACCAGAAAACTATGGCTACACCTTC	CASSPPENYGYTF
TRBV10-3	-	TRBD2	TRBJ2-5	TGTGCCATCAGTGGAACTAGCGGGATGGGGGAGACCCAGTACTTC	CAISGTSGMGETQYF
TRBV4-3	-	TRBD1	TRBJ1-5	TGCGCCAGCAGCCGAGACAGGGGCAATCAGCCCCAGCATTTT	CASSRDRGNQPQHF
TRBV11-2	-	TRBD2	TRBJ2-1	TGTGCCAGCAGCATCGGGCTAGCGGGAGGGGGCAATGAGCAGTTCTTC	CASSIGLAGGGNEQFF
TRBV29-1	few	-	TRBJ1-1	TGCAGCGTGGAGGTGGGGGTCTCCACTGAAGCTTTCTTT	CSVEVGVSTEAFF
TRBV21-1	-	-	TRBJ1-5	TGTGCCAGCAGCGGCACGAGAGAGGACAGCAATCAGCCCCAGCATTTT	CASSGTREDSNQPQHF
TRBV19	-	TRBD1	TRBJ1-1	TGTGCCAGTAGTATTGACAGGGCTTTGAACACTGAAGCTTTCTTT	CASSIDRALNTEAFF
TRBV20-1	-	-	TRBJ1-1	TGCAGTGCTAGGGGCAGGGGATGGACTTTCTTT	CSARGRGWTFF
TRBV19	once	-	TRBJ1-5	TGTGCCAGTAGTATGGCAGAGTTTCCCCAGCATTTT	CASSMAEFPQHF
TRBV2	-	-	TRBJ1-1	TGTGCCAGCAGTGTGGGGCTGGGAGCTTTCTTT	CASSVGLGAFF
TRBV19	-	TRBD2	TRBJ2-5	TGTGCCAGTAGTATGACGGCTAGCGGGAGGAGGCAAGAGACCCAGTACTTC	CASSMTASGRRQETQYF
TRBV27	few	-	TRBJ2-3	TGTGCCAGCAGTTTGAAGGGGCGGGTGGCGGATACGCAGTATTTT	CASSLKGRVADTQYF
TRBV5-1	-	-	TRBJ2-5	TGCGCCAGCAGCCCTTTACAGGGCCAAGAGACCCAGTACTTC	CASSPLQGQETQYF
TRBV5-1	-	-	TRBJ2-7	TGCGCCAGCAGCTCGCGAACCGGGCCCGATCTGAACGAGCAGTACTTC	CASSSRTGPDLNEQYF
TRBV5-1	-	-	TRBJ2-2	TGCGCCAGCAGGGGGGAACAGGGAAACACCGGGGAGCTGTTTTTT	CASRGEQGNTGELFF
TRBV19	few	-	TRBJ2-7	TGTGCCAGTAGTATCCCCACCCCCGATACACTCTCCTACGAGCAGTACTTC	CASSIPTPDTLSYEQYF
TRBV30	once	-	TRBJ1-2	TGTGCCTGGAGCCACCCGGGACCGAACCTCTATGGCTACACCTTC	CAWSHPGPNLYGYTF
TRBV4-3	-	-	TRBJ2-7	TGCGCCAGCAGCCAAGATCGGGCAGGAACCTACGAGCAGTACTTC	CASSQDRAGTYEQYF
TRBV30	few	-	TRBJ2-2	TGTGCCCGCGGGAACACCGGGGAGCTGTTTTTT	CARGNTGELFF
TRBV4-2	-	-	TRBJ1-2	TGTGCCAGCAGCCCCGGAGGAGCAGGGGAATCTTCGGGCTACACCTTC	CASSPGGAGESSGYTF